This TCR beta chain was sequenced for a study of blood T cell repertoires in COVID-19. Study in general: Samples came from the United States, Italy and Spain, spanning acute and convalescent COVID-19.

CDR1 is SGHDN and CDR2 is FVKESK in the germline V gene. This CDR3 contains 16 residues. V shed 8 bases and J 3 bases; nucleotides not matched to a gene: 10. Original data processing: Nucleated cell number was recorded as an estimate derived from reference gene primer amplification. The repertoire was sequenced with immunoSEQ multiplex PCR; TCRdb's copy has only in-frame clones and lacks some. V and J calls and clone size are those listed in that table; D and trimming were worked out from the DNA. Of roughly 60,000 clones listed, about four fifths are singletons. Sequencing used peripheral blood. This receptor was identified in a woman aged 80 or older with acute or convalescent COVID-19. This sequence joins TRBV14 and TRBJ2-2; 9 bases match TRBD1. CDR3 nucleotides: TGTGCCAGCCGACTACAGGGGGCCATAGACACCGGGGAGCTGTTTTTT. Protein sequence: CASRLQGAIDTGELFF.